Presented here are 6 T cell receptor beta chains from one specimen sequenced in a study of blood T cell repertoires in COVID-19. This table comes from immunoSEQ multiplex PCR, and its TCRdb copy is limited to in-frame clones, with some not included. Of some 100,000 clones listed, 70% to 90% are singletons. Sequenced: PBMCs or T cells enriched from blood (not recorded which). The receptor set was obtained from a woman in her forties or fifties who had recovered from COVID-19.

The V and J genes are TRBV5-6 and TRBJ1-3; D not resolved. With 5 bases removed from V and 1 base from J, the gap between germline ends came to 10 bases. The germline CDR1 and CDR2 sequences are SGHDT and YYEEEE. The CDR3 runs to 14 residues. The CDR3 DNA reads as TGTGCCAGCAGATATTACATATCTGGAAACACCATATATTTT. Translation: CASRYYISGNTIYF.

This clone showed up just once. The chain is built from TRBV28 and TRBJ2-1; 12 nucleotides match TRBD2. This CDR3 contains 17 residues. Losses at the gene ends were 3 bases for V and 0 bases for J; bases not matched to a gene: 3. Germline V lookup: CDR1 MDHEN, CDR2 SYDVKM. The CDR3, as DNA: TGTGCCAGCAGTTTCAGGACTAGCGGGACCTCCTACAATGAGCAGTTCTTC. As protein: CASSFRTSGTSYNEQFF.

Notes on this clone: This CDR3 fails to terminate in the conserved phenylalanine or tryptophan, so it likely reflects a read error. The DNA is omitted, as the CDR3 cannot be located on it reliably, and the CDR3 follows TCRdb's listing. CDR3 loop: CASSPTRTQGVEV. The chain recombines TRBV5-4 with TRBJ1-4; TRBD1, as called in the table, went unchecked against the DNA. CDR1 SGHNT and CDR2 YYREEE come from the germline V gene (reference sequence). The CDR3 totals 13 residues, both ends included.

Written as DNA, the CDR3 is TGTGCCACCAAGGGGAGGACGAACACCGGGGAGCTGTTTTTT. Translation gives CATKGRTNTGELFF. The rearrangement uses TRBV19 and TRBJ2-2, with D possibly being TRBD2 (6 bases). Trimming took off 10 bases at V and 0 bases at J, with 12 bases between the two ends. This CDR3 has 14 residues. The V gene's germline CDR1 is LNHDA and CDR2 SQIVND (reference sequence).

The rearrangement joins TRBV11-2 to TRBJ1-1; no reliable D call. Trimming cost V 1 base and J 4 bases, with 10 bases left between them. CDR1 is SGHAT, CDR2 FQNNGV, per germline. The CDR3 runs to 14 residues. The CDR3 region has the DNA TGTGCCAGCAGCTTAGGAGGTTCGGTCACTGAAGCTTTCTTT. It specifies CASSLGGSVTEAFF.

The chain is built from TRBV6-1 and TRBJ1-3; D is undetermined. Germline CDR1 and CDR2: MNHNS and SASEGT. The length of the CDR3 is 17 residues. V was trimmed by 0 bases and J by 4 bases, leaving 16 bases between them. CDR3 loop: CASSEAGDMLPGNTIYF. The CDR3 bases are TGTGCCAGCAGTGAAGCGGGCGATATGCTTCCGGGAAACACCATATATTTT.